The sequence of this TCR beta chain was determined in a study of T cell changes during pregnancy in multiple sclerosis. Some clones are missing from TCRdb's copy, which holds only in-frame ones; the method was immunoSEQ multiplex PCR. The sample consists of some 80,000 clones, roughly nine tenths of them appearing once. Trimming left V 2 bases short and J 10 bases short, with 9 bases between. The CDR3 spans 11 residues. Germline V gene data show CDR1 as GTSNPN and CDR2 as SVGIG (reference sequence). The sample here was peripheral blood, taken in the first trimester of pregnancy. The chain links TRBV30 to TRBJ2-1; D is ambiguous. This receptor was obtained from a female donor in good health, enrolled as a control in a pregnancy study. This CDR3 is CAWSPLREQFF. The CDR3 DNA sequence: TGTGCCTGGAGTCCTCTCCGGGAGCAGTTCTTC.